The 22 T cell receptor beta chains in this list originate from one sample, sequenced in a study of T cell responses to AZD1222 COVID-19 vaccine (dated by TCRdb to about 2021). Interpreted using the paper, the time point label stands for: about 28 days (+/-7) after the second vaccine dose. Libraries were built with the immunoSEQ multiplex PCR assay. TCRdb took this table from immuneACCESS and kept in-frame rearrangements with V and J called. Such tables lack part of the clones; where checked against another copy, unresolved V genes explain under half of the gap, and the rest is unexplained. Within this sample are 150,000 to 200,000 clones, with about 89% of them counted one time only. In total, the top ten clones hold approximately 1.8% of the sample. The starting material was peripheral blood, obtained 28 days after the second AZD1222 dose. The receptors shown here come from an adult who received the AZD1222 COVID-19 vaccine.

J is TRBJ1-2 and V is TRBV4-3; 10 bases match TRBD1. The germline CDR1 and CDR2 sequences are LGHNA and YSLEER. This CDR3 has 16 residues. V was clipped by 1 base and J by 4 bases; unmatched bases: 6. This CDR3 reads CASSQVYGTGAYGYTF. For the CDR3, the DNA is TGCGCCAGCAGCCAAGTATACGGGACAGGGGCCTATGGCTACACCTTC.

The V call is TRBV6-5, the J call TRBJ2-1, with D hard to call. The CDR3 extends over 15 amino acids. Trimming left V 2 bases short and J 4 bases short, with 12 bases between. Germline loops: CDR1 MNHEY, CDR2 SVGAGI. The CDR3 here is CASSYRPRPYNEQFF. CDR3 DNA sequence: TGTGCCAGCAGTTACCGACCGCGGCCTTACAATGAGCAGTTCTTC.

Worth noting for this clone: One end of the junction varies from germline; a read error may be responsible. The V call is TRBV7-7, the J call TRBJ2-2; TRBD1 aligns across 7 bases. Germline V CDR1 and CDR2: SSHAT, FNYEAQ (reference sequence). The CDR3 is made up of 16 amino acids. The CDR3 protein is CASSLSGGMRTGELFF. CDR3 in DNA: TGTGCTAGCAGCTTGTCAGGGGGTATGCGCACCGGGGAGCTGTTTTTT.

V usage is TRBV27 and J usage is TRBJ2-7; D uncertain. V was clipped by 6 bases and J by 3 bases, with 15 bases between them. The germline V gene encodes CDR1 MNHEY and CDR2 SMNVEV (reference sequence). There are 14 residues in the CDR3. The CDR3: CASRPRGVIYEQYF. In DNA form, the CDR3 reads TGTGCCAGCAGACCTCGCGGTGTCATCTACGAGCAGTACTTC.

The V and J genes are TRBV5-5 and TRBJ1-2, with 7 bases that match TRBD1. Germline V lookup: CDR1 SGHKS, CDR2 YYEKEE (reference sequence). V was clipped by 4 bases and J by 5 bases; unmatched bases: 8. CDR3 length: 14 residues. CDR3 sequence (DNA): TGTGCCAGCAGCCGCGGGGACAGCTTTTATGGCTACACCTTC. It specifies CASSRGDSFYGYTF.

The genes are TRBV6-5 and TRBJ2-1; TRBD2 is a possible D gene (5 bases). Trimming stripped 0 bases from V and 2 bases from J, with 8 bases between. The CDR3 covers 15 residues. From germline, CDR1 is MNHEY and CDR2 SVGAGI. Written as DNA, the CDR3 is TGTGCCAGCAGTTACTCGTGGAGGACCTACAATGAGCAGTTCTTC. This gives the protein CASSYSWRTYNEQFF.

The chain uses TRBV5-4 and TRBJ1-4; D is perhaps TRBD1 (5 bases). The CDR3 contains 14 residues. The V end was cut by 2 bases, the J end by 5 bases, with 10 bases between. Germline loops: CDR1 SGHNT, CDR2 YYREEE (reference sequence). CDR3 DNA sequence: TGTGCCAGCAGCTTAGGGGCTTACAATGAAAAACTGTTTTTT. Protein: CASSLGAYNEKLFF.

The chain uses TRBV7-9 and TRBJ1-6; perhaps TRBD1 as D (5 bases). Germline lookup yields CDR1 SEHNR and CDR2 FQNEAQ (reference sequence). The CDR3 loop spans 14 amino acids. Trimming shortened V by 2 bases and J by 10 bases, and 12 bases separated the two germline ends. This CDR3 is CASSLLGKGSPLHF. The CDR3 nucleotides read TGTGCCAGCAGCTTATTAGGGAAGGGGTCACCCCTCCACTTT. The full variable domain, in which reference TRBV7-9 and TRBJ1-6 provide the parts outside the CDR3, is DTGVSQNPRHKITKRGQNVTFRCDPISEHNRLYWYRQTLGQGPEFLTYFQNEAQLEKSRLLSDRFSAERPKGSFSTLEIQRTEQGDSAMYLCASSLLGKGSPLHFGNGTRLTVT.

V and J are TRBV27 and TRBJ2-7; TRBD2 might be the D (6 bases). Germline V gives CDR1 MNHEY, CDR2 SMNVEV (reference sequence). V was shortened by 2 bases and J by 2 bases, with 13 bases between the two germline ends. The length of the CDR3 is 15 residues. The CDR3 reads CASSLQGGQTYEQYF. The CDR3 bases are TGTGCCAGCAGTTTACAAGGAGGGCAGACCTACGAGCAGTACTTC.

V gene TRBV5-1 combines with J gene TRBJ2-3, with no clear D. Trimming took off 4 bases at V and 2 bases at J, with 11 bases between the two ends. In germline, CDR1 is SGHRS, CDR2 YFSETQ. This CDR3 contains 14 residues. CDR3 protein: CASSQETPTDTQYF. Written as DNA, the CDR3 is TGCGCCAGCAGCCAAGAGACTCCCACAGATACGCAGTATTTT.

V gene TRBV5-1 combines with J gene TRBJ1-1, with D unresolved. This CDR3 contains 16 residues. In germline, CDR1 is SGHRS, CDR2 YFSETQ. Trimming shortened V by 0 bases and J by 3 bases, and 15 bases separated the two germline ends. The CDR3: CASSLGVGILYTEAFF. The CDR3 nucleotides read TGCGCCAGCAGCTTGGGTGTAGGGATATTGTACACTGAAGCTTTCTTT.

The CDR3 nucleotides are TGTGCCAGCTCAACGGACAGGGCCCACTATGGCTACACCTTC. It is translated as CASSTDRAHYGYTF. The rearrangement joins TRBV18 to TRBJ1-2, with TRBD1 matching over 8 bases. The ends lost 5 bases at V and 3 bases at J; junction bases unmatched: 5. The V gene's germline CDR1 is KGHSH and CDR2 LQKENI. The CDR3 is 14 amino acids. The full variable domain, its missing parts supplied by reference TRBV18 and TRBJ1-2, is NAGVMQNPRHLVRRRGQEARLRCSPMKGHSHVYWYRQLPEEGLKFMVYLQKENIIDESGMPKERFSAEFPKEGPSILRIQQVVRGDSAAYFCASSTDRAHYGYTFGSGTRLTVV.

The chain joins TRBV5-1 to TRBJ1-1, with 7 nucleotides matching TRBD1. Germline CDR1 reads SGHRS; CDR2 reads YFSETQ. The V and J ends lost 6 bases and 3 bases, in that order; junction bases with no gene match: 8. CDR3 length equals 14 residues. CDR3 sequence reads: CASKTRGADTEAFF. The CDR3 nucleotides are TGCGCCAGCAAAACCAGGGGGGCGGACACTGAAGCTTTCTTT.

The genes are TRBV4-3 and TRBJ1-6; D is undetermined. The V gene lost 0 bases and the J gene lost 10 bases, with 10 bases spanning the gap. CDR3 length equals 14 residues. The germline gives CDR1 LGHNA, CDR2 YSLEER. For the CDR3, the DNA is TGCGCCAGCAGCCAAGATTGGCCTAACTCACCCCTCCACTTT. This translates into CASSQDWPNSPLHF.

CDR3 DNA sequence: TGTGCCAGCAGTGAATATCCAGGGACTGGAAACACCATATATTTT. Translation: CASSEYPGTGNTIYF. The chain links TRBV2 to TRBJ1-3; D might be TRBD1 (5 bases). The germline gives CDR1 SNHLY, CDR2 FYNNEI. The CDR3 covers 15 residues. The V and J ends lost 2 bases and 2 bases respectively, with 10 bases between them.

The rearrangement joins TRBV4-1 to TRBJ2-7; D not resolved. V was pared by 6 bases and J by 3 bases, with 6 bases between. The CDR3 spans 11 residues. The germline CDR1 and CDR2 sequences are MGHRA and YSYEKL. CDR3: CASSSNYEQYF. CDR3 bases: TGCGCCAGCAGTTCCAACTACGAGCAGTACTTC.

This clone has a handful of counts. V gene TRBV4-1 combines with J gene TRBJ2-3; D may be TRBD1 (5 bases). The ends were cut back, 1 base at V and 3 bases at J, with 14 bases in the middle. The CDR3 contains 16 residues. Per germline, CDR1 MGHRA and CDR2 YSYEKL. The CDR3 nucleotides are TGCGCCAGCAGCCAAGCAGGGTCGTACGCTACAGATACGCAGTATTTT. It codes for CASSQAGSYATDTQYF.

V is TRBV25-1 and J is TRBJ2-7; D may be TRBD1 (5 bases). Germline CDR1 MGHDK, CDR2 SYGVNS. Between the trimmed V and J ends, which lost 3 bases and 3 bases, there was a span of 9 bases. The CDR3 has 13 residues. This chain's CDR3 is CASSDQGYYEQYF. In DNA, the CDR3 is TGTGCCAGCAGTGATCAGGGATACTACGAGCAGTACTTC.

The CDR3 coding sequence is TGTGCCAGCACCCCCGGCAGCACCTACGAGCAGTACTTC. Protein product: CASTPGSTYEQYF. The gene calls are TRBV6-5 and TRBJ2-7; D is unclear. Germline loops: CDR1 MNHEY, CDR2 SVGAGI. Trimming stripped 7 bases from V and 2 bases from J, with 12 bases between. The CDR3 has 13 residues.

There are a few counts of this clone. V usage is TRBV12-3 or TRBV12-4 and J usage is TRBJ1-2; D unclear. The CDR3 spans 13 residues. Deletions cut 6 bases from V and 5 bases from J, with 13 bases between. CDR3 nucleotides: TGTGCCAGCAGCCTCGACAAGCAATATGGCTACACCTTC. Amino acids: CASSLDKQYGYTF.

The gene calls are TRBV15 and TRBJ1-5, with 7 bases lining up with TRBD1. This CDR3 comprises 15 residues. V lost 4 bases, J lost 2 bases, and 5 bases stayed unmatched. In germline, CDR1 is LNHNV, CDR2 YYDKDF (reference sequence). The CDR3 sequence: CATSTSGGGNQPQHF. DNA of the CDR3: TGTGCCACCAGCACGTCAGGGGGTGGCAATCAGCCCCAGCATTTT.

On this clone itself: In the same sample, other DNA sequences code for this CDR3. This sequence joins TRBV5-1 and TRBJ2-6; unclear D gene. The CDR3 is 16 amino acids. In germline, CDR1 is SGHRS, CDR2 YFSETQ. V lost 0 bases, J lost 0 bases, and 7 bases lay in between. The CDR3 DNA is TGCGCCAGCAGCTTGGGACATCGCTCTGGGGCCAACGTCCTGACTTTC. Its translation: CASSLGHRSGANVLTF.